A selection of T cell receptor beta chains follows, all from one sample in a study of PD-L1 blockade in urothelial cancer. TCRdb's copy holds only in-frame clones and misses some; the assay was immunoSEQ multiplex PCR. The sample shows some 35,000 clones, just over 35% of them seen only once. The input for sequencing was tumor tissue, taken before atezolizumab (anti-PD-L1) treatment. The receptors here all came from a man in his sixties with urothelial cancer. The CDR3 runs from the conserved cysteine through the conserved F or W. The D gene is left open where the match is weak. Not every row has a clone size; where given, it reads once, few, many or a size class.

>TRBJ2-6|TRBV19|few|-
TGTGCCAGTAGTGGTGGGGGCGGTCCCTCTGGGGCCAACGTCCTGACTTTC
CASSGGGGPSGANVLTF
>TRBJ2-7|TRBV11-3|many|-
TGTGCCAGCAGCTTAGTCCCACTAGTTTCAGGGGAATCCTCCTACGAGCAGTACTTC
CASSLVPLVSGESSYEQYF
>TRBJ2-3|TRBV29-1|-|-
TGCAGCGTGGCCTGGACCACAGATACGCAGTATTTT
CSVAWTTDTQYF
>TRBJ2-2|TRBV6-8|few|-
TGTGCCATTGGAACGGGGGATAGATCCGGGGAGCTGTTTTTT
CAIGTGDRSGELFF
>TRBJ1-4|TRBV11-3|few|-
TGTGCCAGCAGCCCGGGGGAGGGGAGTGAAAAACTGTTTTTT
CASSPGEGSEKLFF
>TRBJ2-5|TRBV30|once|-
TGTGCCTGGAGTGTAGATGGGACTGGTCAAGAGACCCAGTACTTC
CAWSVDGTGQETQYF
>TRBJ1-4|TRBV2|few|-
TGTGCCAGCAGTTGGAACAGGGCGGCTAATGAAAAACTGTTTTTT
CASSWNRAANEKLFF
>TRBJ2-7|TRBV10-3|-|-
TGTGCCAGCCTCAAGAAGGGGTCCTACGAGCAGTACTTC
CASLKKGSYEQYF
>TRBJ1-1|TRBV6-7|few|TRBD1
TGTGCCAGCAGAATATCAAAAGGGGGCCTGAACACTGAAGCTTTCTTT
CASRISKGGLNTEAFF
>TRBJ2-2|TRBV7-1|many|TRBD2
TGTGCCAGCAGCTCCCTAGCGGGGGGGTCCGGGGAGCTGTTTTTT
CASSSLAGGSGELFF
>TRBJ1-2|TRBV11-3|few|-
TGTGCCAGCAGCGCCGTATCTAGGGGGGCGCATGGCTACACCTTC
CASSAVSRGAHGYTF
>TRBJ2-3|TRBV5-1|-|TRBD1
TGCGCCAGCAGGGAGACGTGGGACAGGGTAGGACCAGATACGCAGTATTTT
CASRETWDRVGPDTQYF
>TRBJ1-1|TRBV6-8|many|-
TGTGCCAGCCGGGACTTAAACACTGAAGCTTTCTTT
CASRDLNTEAFF
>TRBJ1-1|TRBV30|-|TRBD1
TGTGCCTGGAGTGGGACAGGGGGGCTTATAGCTTTCTTT
CAWSGTGGLIAFF
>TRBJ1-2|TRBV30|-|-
TGTGCCTGGAGGTCGGGGATCTATGGCTACACCTTC
CAWRSGIYGYTF
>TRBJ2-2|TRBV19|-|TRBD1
TGTGCCAGTAGTATTACGGCCGGGACAGGGTTTACCGGGGAGCTGTTTTTT
CASSITAGTGFTGELFF
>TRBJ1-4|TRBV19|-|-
TGTGCCAGTAAGATGGTCGACAGCGTCAATGAAAAACTGTTTTTT
CASKMVDSVNEKLFF
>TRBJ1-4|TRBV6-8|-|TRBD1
TGTGCCAGCAGTTACTCTCAGGGGGCTAGTGAAAAACTGTTTTTT
CASSYSQGASEKLFF
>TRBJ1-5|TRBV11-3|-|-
TGTGCCAGCAGCTCTCAGGGTGTGGGGAGCAATCAGCCCCAGCATTTT
CASSSQGVGSNQPQHF
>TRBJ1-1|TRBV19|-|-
TGTGCCAGTAGTAGCCAGAGAAACACTGAAGCTTTCTTT
CASSSQRNTEAFF
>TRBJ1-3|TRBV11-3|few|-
TGTGCCAGCAGCCCGGGCTTCGACCAAGGAAACACCATATATTTT
CASSPGFDQGNTIYF
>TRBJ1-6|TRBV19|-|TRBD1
TGTGCCAGTAGTATTTCCAGGGGGAATAATAATTCACCCCTCCACTTT
CASSISRGNNNSPLHF
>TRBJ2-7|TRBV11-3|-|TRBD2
TGTGCCAGCAGCTTATCACTAGCGGGCCCCGGAGGGCAGTACTTC
CASSLSLAGPGGQYF
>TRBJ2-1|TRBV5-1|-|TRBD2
TGCGCCAGCAGCTTGACTAGCGGGGTGAATGAGCAGTTCTTC
CASSLTSGVNEQFF
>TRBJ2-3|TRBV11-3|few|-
TGTGCCAGCAGCTCGGGCAGGACTAGCACAGATACGCAGTATTTT
CASSSGRTSTDTQYF
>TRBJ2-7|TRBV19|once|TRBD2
TGTGCCAGTAGTACGGGACTAGCGACGCACGAGCAGTACTTC
CASSTGLATHEQYF
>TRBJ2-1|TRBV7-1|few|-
TGTGCCAGCAGCTCGGACAGTTTGGGGGGTGAGCAGTTCTTC
CASSSDSLGGEQFF
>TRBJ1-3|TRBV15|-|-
TGTGCCACCAGCAGAGATCCCGGCTCTGGAAACACCATATATTTT
CATSRDPGSGNTIYF
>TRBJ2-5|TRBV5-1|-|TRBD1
TGCGCCAGCAGCTTGGGGCCGGGACAGGCGGAGACCCAGTACTTC
CASSLGPGQAETQYF
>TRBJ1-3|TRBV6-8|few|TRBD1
TGTGCCAGCAGACGGGGAGGGGGCACTGGAAACACCATATATTTT
CASRRGGGTGNTIYF
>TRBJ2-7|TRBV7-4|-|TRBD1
TGTGCCAGCAGCCCCGGGACAGGCGGCGAGCAGTACTTC
CASSPGTGGEQYF
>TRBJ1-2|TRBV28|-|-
TGTGCCAGCAGTTTAGCCCCAGGACAGACTAACTATGGCTACACCTTC
CASSLAPGQTNYGYTF
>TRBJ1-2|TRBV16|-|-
TGTGCCAGCAGCCAATCGGCCGGGGCGAACTATGGCTACACCTTC
CASSQSAGANYGYTF
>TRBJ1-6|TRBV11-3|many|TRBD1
TGTGCCAGCAGCGCCGGGACAGGGGGAAAGAATTCACCCCTCCACTTT
CASSAGTGGKNSPLHF
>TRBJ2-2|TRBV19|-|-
TGTGCCAGTAGGCTGGACACTAACACCGGGGAGCTGTTTTTT
CASRLDTNTGELFF
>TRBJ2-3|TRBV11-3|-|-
TGTGCCAGCAGCTTGGACTTTAGTGCAGATACGCAGTATTTT
CASSLDFSADTQYF
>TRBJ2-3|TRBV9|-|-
TGTGCCAGCAGCGGCCAGGGGACACCTCCGGACTACGCCACAGATACGCAGTATTTT
CASSGQGTPPDYATDTQYF
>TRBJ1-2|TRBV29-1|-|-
TGCAGCGTTGAACAGGGAAGTGCCTATGGCTACACCTTC
CSVEQGSAYGYTF
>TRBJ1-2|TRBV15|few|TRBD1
TGTGCCACCAGCAGACCAGGGGGCGCCGACTATGGCTACACCTTC
CATSRPGGADYGYTF
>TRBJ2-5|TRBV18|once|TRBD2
TGTGCCAGCTCACCACTTGCGGGAGGGCCCGAGACCCAGTACTTC
CASSPLAGGPETQYF
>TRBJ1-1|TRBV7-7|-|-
TGTGCCAGCAGCTTTCGGACACAATCTGGGGAAGCTTTCTTT
CASSFRTQSGEAFF
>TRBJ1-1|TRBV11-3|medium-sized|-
TGTGCCAGCAGCTTGAAAAAGGGTGCGAACACTGAAGCTTTCTTT
CASSLKKGANTEAFF
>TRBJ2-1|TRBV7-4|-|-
TGTGCCAGCAGTTTACGTCGGGGGCAGTCCTACAATGAGCAGTTCTTC
CASSLRRGQSYNEQFF
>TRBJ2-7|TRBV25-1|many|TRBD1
TGTGCCAGCAGTGGGTCGACAGGGGCCGTGGACGAGCAGTACTTC
CASSGSTGAVDEQYF
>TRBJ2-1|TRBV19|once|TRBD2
TGTGCCAGTAGTTCGGGACTAGCGGGAGGGCCGGTTATGAAGCAGTTCTTC
CASSSGLAGGPVMKQFF
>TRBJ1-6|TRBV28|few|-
TGTGCCAGCACCGGCCACACAGGGTTCTATAATTCACCCCTCCACTTT
CASTGHTGFYNSPLHF
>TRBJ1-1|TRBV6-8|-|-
TGTGCCAGCAGCCAATCGGACCCTGGGAACACTGAAGCTTTCTTT
CASSQSDPGNTEAFF
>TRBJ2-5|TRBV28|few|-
TGTGCCAGCAGACCTGGAGGAGAGACCCAGTACTTC
CASRPGGETQYF
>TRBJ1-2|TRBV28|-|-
TGTGCCAGCACTGGGGGGGGAGAGGTAGGCTATGGCTACACCTTC
CASTGGGEVGYGYTF
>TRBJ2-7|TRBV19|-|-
TGTGCCAGTAGTATCGTGGGAGGACCGGGGTACGAGCAGTACTTC
CASSIVGGPGYEQYF
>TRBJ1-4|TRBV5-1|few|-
TGCGCCAGCAGCTTGCAGGAGGCAGGGAATGAAAAACTGTTTTTT
CASSLQEAGNEKLFF
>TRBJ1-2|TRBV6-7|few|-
TGTGCCAGCAGTGAAGGCCAGGGACGCTATGGCTACACCTTC
CASSEGQGRYGYTF
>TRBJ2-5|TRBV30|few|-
TGTGCCTGGAGTGTAATGGGTGGGGGACAAGAGACCCAGTACTTC
CAWSVMGGGQETQYF